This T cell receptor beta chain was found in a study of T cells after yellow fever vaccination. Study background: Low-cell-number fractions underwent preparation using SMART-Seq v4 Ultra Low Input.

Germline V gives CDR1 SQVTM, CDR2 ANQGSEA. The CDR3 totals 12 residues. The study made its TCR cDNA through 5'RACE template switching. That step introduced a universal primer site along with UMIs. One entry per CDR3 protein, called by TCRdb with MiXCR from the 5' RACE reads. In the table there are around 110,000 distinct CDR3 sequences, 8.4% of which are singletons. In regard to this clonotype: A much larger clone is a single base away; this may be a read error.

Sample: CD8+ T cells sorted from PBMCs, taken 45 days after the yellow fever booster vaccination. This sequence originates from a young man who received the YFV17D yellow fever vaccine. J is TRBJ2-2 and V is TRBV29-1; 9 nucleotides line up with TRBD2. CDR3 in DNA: TGCAGCGTTGGGGGACTAGCCGGGGGGCTGTTTTTT. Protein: CSVGGLAGGLFF.